This record covers a single T cell receptor beta chain. Its target is unknown. Measured with immunoSEQ multiplex PCR; TCRdb has only the in-frame clones, and not every one. This table holds more than 10,000 clones, roughly 80% found once. Germline V gene lookup returns CDR1 SGHTA and CDR2 FQGNSA. V lost 4 bases, J lost 1 base, and 10 bases lay in between. The CDR3 is 14 residues long. Documented time point: cycle 4 day 1 (C4D1), after 6 weeks of nivolumab. All the patients suffered relapse after autologous stem cell transplantation, and brentuximab vedotin exposure differed. Magnetic negative selection served to purify CD4+ T cells out of PBMCs that had been thawed. Each best response was a complete response, a partial response or progressive disease. This sample is part of a study of PD-1 blockade in classical Hodgkin lymphoma. Overall study findings and caveats: The baseline diversity of complete responders showed similarity to that of newly diagnosed patients.

The receptor was derived from a human donor with classical Hodgkin lymphoma. The sequences come from CD4+ T cells from blood, collected before the fourth cycle of nivolumab. This rearrangement joins TRBV7-2 to TRBJ2-5; no clear D. The CDR3 nucleotides are TGTGCCAGCAGCTCCCGACTTCCCCAAGAGACCCAGTACTTC. Protein product: CASSSRLPQETQYF.